This TCR beta chain derives from a study of shared clonotypes between healthy human individuals. General study findings and limits: Clonotype sharing among the donors was expected to vary with sequencing depth. Naive subsets typically showed greater estimated richness than memory subsets.

This clone has a single count. The target antigen is unknown. Authors' processing steps: Filtering was not the same, since immunoSEQ gave junction-only sequences without quality scores. Clones were read by immunoSEQ multiplex PCR, and TCRdb kept only the in-frame ones, dropping some. The V and J calls and clone size come from that table; D and trimming were worked out from the DNA. In the table there are 1,100,000 or so clones, around 78% of which are singletons. The sample comprised memory CD4+ T cells from PBMCs. Indicated subset: CD45RA-negative fraction. This sequence was found in a man between 18 and 29 years old in good health. Some clones in this sample may be carry-over from other donors' samples.

CDR3 sequence: CASFGDRVYEQYF. CDR3 bases: TGCGCCAGCTTCGGGGACAGGGTGTACGAGCAGTACTTC. The V and J genes are TRBV5-1 and TRBJ2-7; TRBD1 matches at 9 bases. J gave up 4 bases and V 7 bases, and 6 bases lay outside the gene matches. Germline-derived CDR1 and CDR2 are SGHRS and YFSETQ. The CDR3 is made up of 13 amino acids.